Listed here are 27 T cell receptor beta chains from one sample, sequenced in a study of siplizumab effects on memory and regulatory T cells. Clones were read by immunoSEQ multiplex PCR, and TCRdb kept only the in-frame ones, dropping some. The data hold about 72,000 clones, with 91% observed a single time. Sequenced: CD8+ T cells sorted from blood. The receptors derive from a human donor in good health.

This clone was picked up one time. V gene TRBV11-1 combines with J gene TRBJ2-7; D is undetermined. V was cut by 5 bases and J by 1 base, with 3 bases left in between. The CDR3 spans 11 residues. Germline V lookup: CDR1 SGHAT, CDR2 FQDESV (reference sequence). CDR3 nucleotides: TGTGCCAGCAGCCGTTCCTACGAGCAGTACTTC. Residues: CASSRSYEQYF.

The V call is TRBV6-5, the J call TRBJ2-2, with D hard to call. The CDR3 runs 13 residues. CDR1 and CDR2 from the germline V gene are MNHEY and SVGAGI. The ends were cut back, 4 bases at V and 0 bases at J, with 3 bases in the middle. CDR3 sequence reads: CASSSANTGELFF. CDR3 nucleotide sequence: TGTGCCAGCAGTTCAGCGAACACCGGGGAGCTGTTTTTT.

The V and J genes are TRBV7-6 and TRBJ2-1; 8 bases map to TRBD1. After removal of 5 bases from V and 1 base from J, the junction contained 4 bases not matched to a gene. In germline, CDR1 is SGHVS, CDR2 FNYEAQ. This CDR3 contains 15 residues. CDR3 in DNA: TGTGCCAGCAGCCCACGGACAGGGTCCTACAATGAGCAGTTCTTC. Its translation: CASSPRTGSYNEQFF. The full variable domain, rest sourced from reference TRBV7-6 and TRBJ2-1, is GAGVSQSPRYKVTKRGQDVALRCDPISGHVSLYWYRQALGQGPEFLTYFNYEAQQDKSGLPNDRFSAERPEGSISTLTIQRTEQRDSAMYRCASSPRTGSYNEQFFGPGTRLTVL.

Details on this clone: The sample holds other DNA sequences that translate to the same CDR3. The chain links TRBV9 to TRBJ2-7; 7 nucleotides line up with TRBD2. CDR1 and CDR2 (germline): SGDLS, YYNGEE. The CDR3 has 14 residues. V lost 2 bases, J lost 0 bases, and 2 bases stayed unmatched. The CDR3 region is CASSVGGSSYEQYF. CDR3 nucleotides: TGTGCCAGCAGCGTTGGCGGGAGCTCCTACGAGCAGTACTTC.

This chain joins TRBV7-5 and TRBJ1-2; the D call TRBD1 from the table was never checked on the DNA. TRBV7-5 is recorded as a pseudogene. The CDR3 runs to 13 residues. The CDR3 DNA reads TGTGCCAGCAGCTTAACAGGGCCCTATGGCTACACCTTC. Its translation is CASSLTGPYGYTF.

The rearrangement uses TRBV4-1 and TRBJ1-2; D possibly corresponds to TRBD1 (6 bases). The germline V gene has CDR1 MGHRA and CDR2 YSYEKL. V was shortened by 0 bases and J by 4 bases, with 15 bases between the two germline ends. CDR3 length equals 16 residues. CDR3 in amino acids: CASSQDLGGLSYGYTF. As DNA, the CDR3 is TGCGCCAGCAGCCAAGATCTAGGGGGGCTTAGCTATGGCTACACCTTC.

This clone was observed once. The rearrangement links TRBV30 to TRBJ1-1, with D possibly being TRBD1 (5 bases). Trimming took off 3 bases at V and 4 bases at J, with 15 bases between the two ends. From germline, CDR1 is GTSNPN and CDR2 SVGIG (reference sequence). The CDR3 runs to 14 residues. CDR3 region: CAWRMLGGGTEAFF. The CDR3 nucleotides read TGTGCCTGGAGGATGCTCGGGGGAGGCACTGAAGCTTTCTTT.

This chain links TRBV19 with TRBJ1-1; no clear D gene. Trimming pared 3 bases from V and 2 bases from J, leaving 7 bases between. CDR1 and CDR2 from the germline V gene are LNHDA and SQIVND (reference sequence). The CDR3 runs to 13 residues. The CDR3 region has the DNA TGTGCCAGTAGTATGTCCTTAAACACTGAAGCTTTCTTT. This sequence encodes CASSMSLNTEAFF.

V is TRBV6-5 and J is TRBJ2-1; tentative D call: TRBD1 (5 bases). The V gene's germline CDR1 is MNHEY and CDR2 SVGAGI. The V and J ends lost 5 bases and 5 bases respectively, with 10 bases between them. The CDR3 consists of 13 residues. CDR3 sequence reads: CASSMGPDNEQFF. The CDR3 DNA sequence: TGTGCCAGCAGTATGGGGCCGGACAATGAGCAGTTCTTC.

The CDR3 DNA is TGTGCCAGCAGCGGGAGCGGGGAGCTGTTTTTT. Translating gives CASSGSGELFF. The chain links TRBV9 to TRBJ2-2, with D uncertain. With 3 bases removed from V and 7 bases from J, the gap between germline ends came to 4 bases. This CDR3 has 11 amino acids. CDR1 and CDR2 from the germline V gene are SGDLS and YYNGEE.

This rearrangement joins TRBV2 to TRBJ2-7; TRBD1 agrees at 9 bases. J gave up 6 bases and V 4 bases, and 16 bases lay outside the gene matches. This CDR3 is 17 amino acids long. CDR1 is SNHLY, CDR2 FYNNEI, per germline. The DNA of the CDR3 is TGTGCCAGCAGTGTTTCCGTCCTGAGGACAGGGGTTGGCGAGCAGTACTTC. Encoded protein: CASSVSVLRTGVGEQYF.

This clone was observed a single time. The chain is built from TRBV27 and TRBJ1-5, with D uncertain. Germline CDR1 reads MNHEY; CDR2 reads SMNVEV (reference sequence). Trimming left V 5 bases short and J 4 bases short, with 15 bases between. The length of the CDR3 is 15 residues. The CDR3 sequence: CASSPLSGGNQPQHF. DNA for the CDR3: TGTGCCAGCAGTCCTTTATCGGGCGGAAATCAGCCCCAGCATTTT.

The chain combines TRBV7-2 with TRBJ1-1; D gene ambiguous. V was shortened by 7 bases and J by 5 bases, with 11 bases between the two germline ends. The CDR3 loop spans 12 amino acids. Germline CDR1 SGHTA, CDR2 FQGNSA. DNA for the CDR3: TGTGCCAGCACAATTGCGGGGACTGAAGCTTTCTTT. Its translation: CASTIAGTEAFF.

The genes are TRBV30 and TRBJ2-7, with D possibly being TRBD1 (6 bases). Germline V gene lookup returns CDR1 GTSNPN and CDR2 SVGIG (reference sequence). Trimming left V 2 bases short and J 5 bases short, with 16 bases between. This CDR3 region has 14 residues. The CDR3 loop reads CAWSPPGTFHEQYF. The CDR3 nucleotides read TGTGCCTGGAGTCCTCCCGGGACATTCCACGAGCAGTACTTC. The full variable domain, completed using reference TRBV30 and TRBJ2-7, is SQTIHQWPATLVQPVGSPLSLECTVEGTSNPNLYWYRQAAGRGLQLLFYSVGIGQISSEVPQNLSASRPQDRQFILSSKKLLLSDSGFYLCAWSPPGTFHEQYFGPGTRLTVT.

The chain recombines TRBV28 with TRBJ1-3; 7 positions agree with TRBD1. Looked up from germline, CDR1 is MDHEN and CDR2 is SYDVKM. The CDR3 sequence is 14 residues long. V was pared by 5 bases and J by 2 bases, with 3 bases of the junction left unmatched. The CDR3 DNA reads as TGTGCCAGCAGTCTCGACAGGGCTGGAAACACCATATATTTT. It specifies CASSLDRAGNTIYF.

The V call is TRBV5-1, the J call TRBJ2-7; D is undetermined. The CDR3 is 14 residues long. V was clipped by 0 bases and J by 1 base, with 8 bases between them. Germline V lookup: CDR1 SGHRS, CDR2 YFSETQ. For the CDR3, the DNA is TGCGCCAGCAGCTTGGAGGGCTGGTCCTACGAGCAGTACTTC. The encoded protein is CASSLEGWSYEQYF.

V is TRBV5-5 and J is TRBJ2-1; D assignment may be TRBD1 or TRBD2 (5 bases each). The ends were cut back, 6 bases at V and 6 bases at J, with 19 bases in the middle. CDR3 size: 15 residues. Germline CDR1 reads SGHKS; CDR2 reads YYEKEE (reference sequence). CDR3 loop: CASTPGPPRGNEQFF. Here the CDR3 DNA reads TGTGCCAGCACCCCGGGACCCCCACGAGGCAATGAGCAGTTCTTC. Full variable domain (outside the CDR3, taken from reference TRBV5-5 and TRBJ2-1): DAGVTQSPTHLIKTRGQQVTLRCSPISGHKSVSWYQQVLGQGPQFIFQYYEKEERGRGNFPDRFSARQFPNYSSELNVNALLLGDSALYLCASTPGPPRGNEQFFGPGTRLTVL.

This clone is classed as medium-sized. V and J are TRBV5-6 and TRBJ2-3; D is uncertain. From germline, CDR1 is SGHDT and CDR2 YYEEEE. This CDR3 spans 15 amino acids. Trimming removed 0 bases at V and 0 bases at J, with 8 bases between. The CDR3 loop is CASSLVPTSTDTQYF. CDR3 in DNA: TGTGCCAGCAGCTTGGTTCCTACTAGCACAGATACGCAGTATTTT. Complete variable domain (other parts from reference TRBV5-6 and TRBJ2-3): DAGVTQSPTHLIKTRGQQVTLRCSPKSGHDTVSWYQQALGQGPQFIFQYYEEEERQRGNFPDRFSGHQFPNYSSELNVNALLLGDSALYLCASSLVPTSTDTQYFGPGTRLTVL.

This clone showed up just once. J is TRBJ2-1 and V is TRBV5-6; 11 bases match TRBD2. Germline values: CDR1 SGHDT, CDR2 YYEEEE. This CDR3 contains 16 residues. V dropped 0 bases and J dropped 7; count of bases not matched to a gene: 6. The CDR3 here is CASSLGLAGGLNEQFF. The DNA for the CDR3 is TGTGCCAGCAGCTTGGGGCTAGCGGGAGGTCTGAATGAGCAGTTCTTC.

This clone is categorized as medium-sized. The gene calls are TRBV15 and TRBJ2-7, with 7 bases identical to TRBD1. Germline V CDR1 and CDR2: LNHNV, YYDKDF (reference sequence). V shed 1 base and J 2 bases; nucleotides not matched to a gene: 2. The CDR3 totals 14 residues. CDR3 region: CATSRVGQTYEQYF. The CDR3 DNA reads TGTGCCACCAGCAGAGTGGGACAGACCTACGAGCAGTACTTC. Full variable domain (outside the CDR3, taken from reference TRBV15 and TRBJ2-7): DAMVIQNPRYQVTQFGKPVTLSCSQTLNHNVMYWYQQKSSQAPKLLFHYYDKDFNNEADTPDNFQSRRPNTSFCFLDIRSPGLGDTAMYLCATSRVGQTYEQYFGPGTRLTVT.

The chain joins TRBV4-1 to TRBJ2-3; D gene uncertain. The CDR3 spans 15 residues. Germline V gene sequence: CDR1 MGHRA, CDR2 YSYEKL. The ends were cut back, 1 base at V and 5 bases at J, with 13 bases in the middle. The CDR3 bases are TGCGCCAGCAGCCAAGTGCATTCGGCACAAGATACGCAGTATTTT. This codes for CASSQVHSAQDTQYF.

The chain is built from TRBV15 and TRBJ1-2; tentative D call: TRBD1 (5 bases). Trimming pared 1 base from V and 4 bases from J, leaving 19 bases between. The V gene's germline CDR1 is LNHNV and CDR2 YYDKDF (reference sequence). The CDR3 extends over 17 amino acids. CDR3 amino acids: CATSRGGLKGGIYGYTF. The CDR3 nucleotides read TGTGCCACCAGCAGAGGGGGGTTGAAGGGCGGAATCTATGGCTACACCTTC.

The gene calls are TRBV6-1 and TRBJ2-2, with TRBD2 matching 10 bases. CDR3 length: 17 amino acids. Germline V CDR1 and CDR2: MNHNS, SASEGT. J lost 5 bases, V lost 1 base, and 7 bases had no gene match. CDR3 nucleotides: TGTGCCAGCAGTGAAGTTAGCGGGGGGTATAGGACCGGGGAGCTGTTTTTT. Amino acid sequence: CASSEVSGGYRTGELFF.

The CDR3 region has the DNA TGTGCCGGACTGGACAGGGATGTCTATGGCTACACCTTC. Translated, it gives CAGLDRDVYGYTF. The gene calls are TRBV5-4 and TRBJ1-2; 8 nucleotides agree with TRBD1. The CDR3 runs 13 residues. The germline CDR1 and CDR2 sequences are SGHNT and YYREEE (reference sequence). V lost 10 bases and J lost 4; bases outside the gene matches: 9.

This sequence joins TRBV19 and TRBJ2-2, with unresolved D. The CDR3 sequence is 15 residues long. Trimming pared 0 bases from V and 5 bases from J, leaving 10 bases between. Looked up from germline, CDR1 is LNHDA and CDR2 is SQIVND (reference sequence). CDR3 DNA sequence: TGTGCCAGTAGTATAGATCAGGACCTAACCGGGGAGCTGTTTTTT. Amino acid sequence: CASSIDQDLTGELFF.

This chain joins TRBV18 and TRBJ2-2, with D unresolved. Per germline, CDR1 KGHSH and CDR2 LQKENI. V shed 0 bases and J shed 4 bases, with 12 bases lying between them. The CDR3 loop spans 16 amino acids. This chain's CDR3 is CASSPPRSRSTGELFF. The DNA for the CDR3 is TGTGCCAGCTCACCACCGCGTTCGAGGAGCACCGGGGAGCTGTTTTTT. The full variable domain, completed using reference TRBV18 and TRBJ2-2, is NAGVMQNPRHLVRRRGQEARLRCSPMKGHSHVYWYRQLPEEGLKFMVYLQKENIIDESGMPKERFSAEFPKEGPSILRIQQVVRGDSAAYFCASSPPRSRSTGELFFGEGSRLTVL.

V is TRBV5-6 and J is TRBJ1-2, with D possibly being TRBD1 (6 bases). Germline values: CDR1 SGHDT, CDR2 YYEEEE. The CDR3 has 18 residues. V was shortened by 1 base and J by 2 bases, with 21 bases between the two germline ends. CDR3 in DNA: TGTGCCAGCAGCTTGAGGCGAGCGGGGGGCCTTCAAAACTATGGCTACACCTTC. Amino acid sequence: CASSLRRAGGLQNYGYTF.